Listed here is a single TCR beta chain. The entry originates in a study of blood T cell repertoires in COVID-19. Study information: Donors in the United States, Italy and Spain gave samples during acute or convalescent COVID-19. PBMCs, B-cell-depleted T cells, or T cells provided the cDNA or gDNA that made up the material.

Data came from immunoSEQ multiplex PCR; TCRdb stores just in-frame clones and leaves some out. Here the sample spans fewer than 400,000 clones, 65% to 85% being singletons. The CDR3 contains 14 residues. CDR1 is SGDLS, CDR2 YYNGEE, per germline. Trimming removed 0 bases at V and 3 bases at J, with 10 bases between. The sequenced material came from peripheral blood. The chain recombines TRBV9 with TRBJ2-7, with D hard to call. This receptor was obtained from a man aged 30 to 45 with active or convalescent COVID-19. This chain's CDR3 is CASSVGYGDYEQYF. CDR3 nucleotide sequence: TGTGCCAGCAGCGTAGGATACGGTGACTACGAGCAGTACTTC.